The entry below describes one TCR beta chain. Trimming stripped 3 bases from V and 5 bases from J, with 8 bases between. Germline V gives CDR1 SQVTM, CDR2 ANQGSEA. The CDR3 covers 12 residues. The data were obtained in a study of blood T cell repertoires in COVID-19. The method was immunoSEQ multiplex PCR; TCRdb's version includes in-frame clones alone and lacks a portion of them. The sample has 300,000 to 350,000 clones, approximately 85% seen once; the top ten hold more than 2%. The chain is built from TRBV29-1 and TRBJ1-3; D ambiguous. The source is a man aged 30-40 years who had recovered from COVID-19. Sequenced sample: PBMCs or T cells enriched from blood (not recorded which). This CDR3 is CSVEVERNTIYF. Written as DNA, the CDR3 is TGCAGCGTTGAGGTGGAGAGAAACACCATATATTTT.